The 21 T cell receptor beta chains in this list originate from one sample, sequenced in a study of blood T cells in healthy people across ages. A J-beta primer mix and a sample-barcoded 5' primer were used in a second PCR of about 7 to 12 cycles. TCRdb reanalysed the 5' RACE reads using MiXCR and keeps one entry per CDR3 protein. The sample lists about 720,000 distinct CDR3 sequences, 22% seen once, with around a fifth in the top ten. The sample taken for sequencing was blood. Source of these receptors: a man in his 70s in good health.

This chain connects TRBV20-1 to TRBJ2-5; the match to TRBD2 covers 13 bases. Per the germline V gene, CDR1 is DFQATT and CDR2 is SNEGSKA (reference sequence). The CDR3 is made up of 14 amino acids. J was trimmed by 3 bases and V by 4 bases; bases with no gene match: 2. The CDR3 DNA is TGCAGTGCTACCGGACTAGCGGGAGAAGAGACCCAGTACTTC. Translating gives CSATGLAGEETQYF.

This clonotype was seen a few times. V and J are TRBV7-8 and TRBJ2-5; D possibly uses TRBD1 or TRBD2 (5 bases each). The V and J ends lost 7 bases and 9 bases respectively, with 21 bases between them. The length of the CDR3 is 14 residues. CDR1 and CDR2 from the germline V gene are SGHVS and FQNEAQ. In nucleotides, the CDR3 is TGTGCCAGCATCCGGGACCAGGTCAATGAGGCCCAGTACTTC. Its protein product is CASIRDQVNEAQYF.

This clonotype has just a few counts. The chain is built from TRBV20-1 and TRBJ2-5, with D perhaps given as TRBD1 or TRBD2 (5 bases each). Germline V gene sequence: CDR1 DFQATT, CDR2 SNEGSKA (reference sequence). Trimming cost V 1 base and J 7 bases, with 19 bases left between them. This CDR3 contains 15 residues. CDR3 sequence (DNA): TGCAGTGCTAGAGGACCAGCGGAAGGGGTCGGGACCCAGTACTTC. Translation: CSARGPAEGVGTQYF.

The sample holds a few counts of this clonotype. The V call is TRBV28, the J call TRBJ2-6, with TRBD2 matching over 8 bases. The CDR3 has 15 residues. Germline CDR1 MDHEN, CDR2 SYDVKM. With V trimmed by 8 bases and J by 2 bases, 5 bases remained unmatched. The chain's CDR3 is CASAPGGTGANVLTF. CDR3 nucleotides: TGTGCCAGCGCTCCGGGGGGGACTGGGGCCAACGTCCTGACTTTC.

The chain couples TRBV29-1 to TRBJ2-4; D assignment may be TRBD1 or TRBD2 (5 bases each). V shed 7 bases and J shed 3 bases, with 13 bases lying between them. The CDR3 length is 13 residues. Germline-derived CDR1 and CDR2 are SQVTM and ANQGSEA. The CDR3 coding sequence is TGCAGCGCCTCCGGGGCAGGCAAAAACATTCAGTACTTC. Protein product: CSASGAGKNIQYF.

The chain employs TRBV27 and TRBJ1-2; possible D gene TRBD1, 5 bases. Trimming removed 5 bases at V and 4 bases at J, with 17 bases between. This CDR3 has 15 amino acids. Germline values: CDR1 MNHEY, CDR2 SMNVEV (reference sequence). The CDR3: CASSPGPLPSYGYTF. Written as DNA, the CDR3 is TGTGCCAGCAGTCCGGGACCGCTCCCTTCCTATGGCTACACCTTC.

In this sample, this clonotype turned up many times. This rearrangement joins TRBV10-2 to TRBJ2-5, with D perhaps TRBD2 (5 bases). CDR1 WSHSY and CDR2 SAAADI come from the germline V gene. The CDR3 covers 14 residues. V was trimmed by 5 bases and J by 4 bases, leaving 14 bases between them. The CDR3 region is CASSRPPRVETQYF. As DNA, the CDR3 is TGCGCCAGCAGTCGTCCTCCGCGGGTAGAGACCCAGTACTTC.

DNA of the CDR3: TGTGCCAGCAGCTTCGGAGGGGGTTCCTATAATTCACCCCTCCACTTT. Its protein is CASSFGGGSYNSPLHF. The J gene is TRBJ1-6, the V gene TRBV7-9; maybe TRBD1 (6 bases). V gave up 3 bases and J gave up 1 base, with 10 bases separating them. CDR3 length equals 16 residues. CDR1 and CDR2 from the germline V gene are SEHNR and FQNEAQ (reference sequence).

The rearrangement links TRBV6-5 to TRBJ1-5, with D perhaps TRBD1 (5 bases). The germline V and J ends were trimmed by 4 bases and 5 bases, with 9 bases remaining between them. Germline CDR1 and CDR2: MNHEY and SVGAGI. This CDR3 is 13 amino acids long. DNA for the CDR3: TGTGCCAGCAGTTCCAGGGAGGATCAGCCCCAGCATTTT. Amino acid sequence: CASSSREDQPQHF.

This clonotype showed up just a few times. The chain carries TRBV20-1 and TRBJ2-3, with a weak D call TRBD2 (5 bases). The CDR3 has 16 amino acids. With 2 bases removed from V and 0 bases from J, the gap between germline ends came to 15 bases. The V gene's germline CDR1 is DFQATT and CDR2 SNEGSKA (reference sequence). This CDR3 is CSARNARAVSTDTQYF. The DNA for the CDR3 is TGCAGTGCTAGAAATGCGAGGGCGGTGAGCACAGATACGCAGTATTTT.

The V and J genes are TRBV7-2 and TRBJ1-5; 7 bases align to TRBD1. This CDR3 contains 15 residues. Trimming took 5 bases from V and 1 from J; bases not matched to a gene: 5. CDR1 is SGHTA and CDR2 is FQGNSA in the germline V gene. In nucleotides, the CDR3 is TGTGCCAGCAGCCCACAGGGGATAAGCAATCAGCCCCAGCATTTT. Protein: CASSPQGISNQPQHF.

In regard to this clonotype: The CDR3 does not end in the conserved phenylalanine or tryptophan, so this is likely a read error. The CDR3 spells CASSPWTQQETQYV. In DNA form, the CDR3 reads TGTGCCAGCTCACCTTGGACGCAGCAAGAGACCCAGTACGTC. The gene calls are TRBV18 and TRBJ2-5; D is uncertain. The CDR3 runs to 14 residues. In germline, CDR1 is KGHSH, CDR2 LQKENI. V gave up 3 bases and J gave up 2 bases, with 10 bases separating them.

The V call is TRBV4-1, the J call TRBJ2-1; D ambiguous. This CDR3 has 16 amino acids. The ends were cut back, 0 bases at V and 0 bases at J, with 9 bases in the middle. The germline V gene has CDR1 MGHRA and CDR2 YSYEKL. This CDR3 reads CASSQEIQLSYNEQFF. In DNA, the CDR3 is TGCGCCAGCAGCCAAGAAATCCAGCTCTCCTACAATGAGCAGTTCTTC.

This clonotype showed up just a few times. The rearrangement uses TRBV5-5 and TRBJ2-7; TRBD1 or TRBD2 may be the D gene (5 bases each). CDR1 and CDR2 from the germline V gene are SGHKS and YYEKEE (reference sequence). The germline V and J ends were trimmed by 8 bases and 6 bases, with 21 bases remaining between them. CDR3 length: 14 residues. Written as DNA, the CDR3 is TGTGCCAGTAACCGGGACCAGAGTTTCCGCGAGCAGTACGTC. Protein: CASNRDQSFREQYV.

This clonotype was observed at least ten times. The chain employs TRBV11-2 and TRBJ1-3; D remains unclear. V shed 5 bases and J shed 1 base, with 12 bases lying between them. Germline V CDR1 and CDR2: SGHAT, FQNNGV. The CDR3 totals 15 residues. CDR3 sequence: CASSPSGSSGNTIYF. DNA of the CDR3: TGTGCCAGCAGCCCAAGTGGTTCGTCTGGAAACACCATATATTTT.

The sample holds a few counts of this clonotype. This sequence joins TRBV6-4 and TRBJ2-1, with D unresolved. V dropped 4 bases and J dropped 3 bases, with 4 bases sitting between them. The CDR3 covers 12 residues. From germline, CDR1 is MRHNA and CDR2 SNTAGT. The CDR3 DNA reads as TGTGCCAGCAGTGGGAACTACAATGAGCAGTTCTTC. The encoded protein is CASSGNYNEQFF.

The V and J genes are TRBV28 and TRBJ2-3; D is unresolved. V shed 8 bases and J shed 0 bases, with 12 bases lying between them. The V gene's germline CDR1 is MDHEN and CDR2 SYDVKM. CDR3 length: 14 amino acids. The CDR3 coding sequence is TGTGCCAGCCAGCGTCTAGAGAGCACAGATACGCAGTATTTT. Protein: CASQRLESTDTQYF. Based on the CDR3 plus reference TRBV28 and TRBJ2-3, the full variable domain is DVKVTQSSRYLVKRTGEKVFLECVQDMDHENMFWYRQDPGLGLRLIYFSYDVKMKEKGDIPEGYSVSREKKERFSLILESASTNQTSMYLCASQRLESTDTQYFGPGTRLTVL.

This clonotype was recorded once. The rearrangement joins TRBV3-1 to TRBJ2-5; 10 bases align to TRBD2. TRBJ2-1 explains the end of the DNA better; the J call may be wrong. In germline, CDR1 is LGHDT, CDR2 YNNKEL (reference sequence). The CDR3 runs to 16 residues. The DNA of the CDR3 is TGTGCCAGCAGCCACCTGAGCGGGGGGGCTTACAATGAGCAGTTCTTC. It translates to CASSHLSGGAYNEQFF.

The CDR3 spells CASSQLGHNTDTQYF. CDR3 sequence (DNA): TGTGCCAGCAGCCAATTGGGACATAACACAGATACGCAGTATTTT. The rearrangement uses TRBV3-1 and TRBJ2-3; possibly TRBD1 for D (6 bases). V was pared by 2 bases and J by 2 bases, with 11 bases between. This CDR3 region has 15 residues. CDR1 is LGHDT, CDR2 YNNKEL, per germline (reference sequence).

The V gene is TRBV7-8, the J gene TRBJ2-3; D is unresolved. V was pared by 0 bases and J by 2 bases, with 15 bases between. CDR3 length: 17 residues. Per germline, CDR1 SGHVS and CDR2 FQNEAQ. The CDR3 DNA is TGTGCCAGCAGCTTAGCGCGAGTCGTCTCCGCCACAGATACGCAGTATTTT. It translates to CASSLARVVSATDTQYF.

J is TRBJ2-5 and V is TRBV27, with unresolved D. CDR1 MNHEY and CDR2 SMNVEV come from the germline V gene (reference sequence). The CDR3 is made up of 13 amino acids. Trimming removed 4 bases at V and 7 bases at J, with 13 bases between. The chain's CDR3 is CASSSGLKGTQYF. The CDR3 nucleotides are TGTGCCAGCAGTTCCGGGCTCAAGGGGACCCAGTACTTC.